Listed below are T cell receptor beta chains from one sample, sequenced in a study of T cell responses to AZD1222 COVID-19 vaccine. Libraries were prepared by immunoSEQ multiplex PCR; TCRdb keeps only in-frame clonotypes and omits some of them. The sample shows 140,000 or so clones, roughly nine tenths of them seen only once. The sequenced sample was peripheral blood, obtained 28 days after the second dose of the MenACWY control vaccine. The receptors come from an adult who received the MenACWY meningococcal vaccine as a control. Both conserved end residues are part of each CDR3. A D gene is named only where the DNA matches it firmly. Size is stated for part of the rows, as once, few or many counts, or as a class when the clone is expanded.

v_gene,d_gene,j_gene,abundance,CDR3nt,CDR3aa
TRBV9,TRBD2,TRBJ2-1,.,TGTGCCAGCAGCGTAGCGACTAGCGGGGGGTCCTACAATGAGCAGTTCTTC,CASSVATSGGSYNEQFF
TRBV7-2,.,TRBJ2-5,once,TGTGCCAGCAGCTTAGTAGGACAGCGGCAAGAGACCCAGTACTTC,CASSLVGQRQETQYF
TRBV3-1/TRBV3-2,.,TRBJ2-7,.,TGTGCCAGCAGCCAAGGCTGGGCTGTCGGAAGGAGCTCCTACGAGCAGTACTTC,CASSQGWAVGRSSYEQYF
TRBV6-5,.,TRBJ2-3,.,TGTGCCAGCAGTTACTCAACGGGATCCACAGATACGCAGTATTTT,CASSYSTGSTDTQYF
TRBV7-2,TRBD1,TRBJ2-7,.,TGTGCCAGCAGCTTAGTTGATGACAGGGGTTACGAGCAGTACTTC,CASSLVDDRGYEQYF
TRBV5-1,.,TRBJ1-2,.,TGCGCCAGCAGCTTGGCGGGGGATGGAGGCTACACCTTC,CASSLAGDGGYTF
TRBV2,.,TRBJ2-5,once,TGTGCCAGCAACTCCCTTCTAGGGAGGCGTGAGACCCAGTACTTC,CASNSLLGRRETQYF
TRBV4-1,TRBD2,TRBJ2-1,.,TGCGCCAGCAGCCAAGATTGGGGGACTAGCGGGAGCTATGAGCAGTTCTTC,CASSQDWGTSGSYEQFF
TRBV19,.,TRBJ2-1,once,TGTGCCAGTAGTATAGATAATGGGGAGCTGTCCTACAATGAGCAGTTCTTC,CASSIDNGELSYNEQFF
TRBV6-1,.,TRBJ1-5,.,TGTGCCAGCAGTTCAAGACAGGTGAGCAATCAGCCCCAGCATTTT,CASSSRQVSNQPQHF
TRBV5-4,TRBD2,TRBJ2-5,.,TGTGCCAGCAGCCGTAGCGGGGGGGCACAGGAGACCCAGTACTTC,CASSRSGGAQETQYF
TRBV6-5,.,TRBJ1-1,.,TGTGCCAGCAGTTACTCCACGGACACTGAAGCTTTCTTT,CASSYSTDTEAFF
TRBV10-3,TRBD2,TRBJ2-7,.,TGTGCCATCAGTGAGAGAGCGGGAGGCAACTCCTACGAGCAGTACTTC,CAISERAGGNSYEQYF
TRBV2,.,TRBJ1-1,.,TGTGCCAGCATTAGAGACGGAAACACTGAAGCTTTCTTT,CASIRDGNTEAFF
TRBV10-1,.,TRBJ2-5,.,TGCGCCAGCAGTAGTCAGAACCAAGAGACCCAGTACTTC,CASSSQNQETQYF
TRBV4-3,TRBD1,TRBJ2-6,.,TGCGCCAGCAGCCAAGATGTGGGACAGGGGGCGGGAGGGGCCAACGTCCTGACTTTC,CASSQDVGQGAGGANVLTF
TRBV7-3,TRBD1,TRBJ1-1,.,TGTGCCAGCAGCCGACAGGGAGACACTGAAGCTTTCTTT,CASSRQGDTEAFF
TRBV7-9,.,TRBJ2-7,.,TGTGCCAGCAGCTTAGCGGACAGCTACGAGCAGTACTTC,CASSLADSYEQYF
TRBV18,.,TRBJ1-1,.,TGTGCCAGCTCACCCGGGGGGGTAAACACTGAAGCTTTCTTT,CASSPGGVNTEAFF
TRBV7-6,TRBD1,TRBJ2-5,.,TGTGCCAGCAGCGGTCGGACAGGGGTTGTCAAAGAGACCCAGTACTTC,CASSGRTGVVKETQYF
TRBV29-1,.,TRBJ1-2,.,TGCAGCGTTCAAGGCAGTAACTATGGCTACACCTTC,CSVQGSNYGYTF
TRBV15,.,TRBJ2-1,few,TGTGCCACCAGCAGAGATTTAGCGGTCTCCTACAATGAGCAGTTCTTC,CATSRDLAVSYNEQFF
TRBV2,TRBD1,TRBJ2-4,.,TGTGCCAGCAACCAACAGGGGGCCAAAAACATTCAGTACTTC,CASNQQGAKNIQYF
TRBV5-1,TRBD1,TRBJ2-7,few,TGCGCCAGCAGCCCCCTCGACAGGGGGAGCTCCTACGAGCAGTACTTC,CASSPLDRGSSYEQYF
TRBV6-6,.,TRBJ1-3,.,TGTGCCAGCAGTCGTGGCTTCCAGATCGGCTCTGGAAACACCATATATTTT,CASSRGFQIGSGNTIYF
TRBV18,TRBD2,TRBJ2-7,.,TGTGCCAGCTCACTGGGACTAGCGGGAGTTAGGACTAGCGAGCAGTACTTC,CASSLGLAGVRTSEQYF
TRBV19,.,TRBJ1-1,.,TGTGCCAGTAGTATGGCAGAGGGTTTGGCTTTCTTT,CASSMAEGLAFF
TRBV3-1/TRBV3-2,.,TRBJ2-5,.,TGTGCCAGCAGCCAAGGAAATCAGGGATGGATAAGAGAGACCCAGTACTTC,CASSQGNQGWIRETQYF
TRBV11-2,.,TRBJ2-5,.,TGTGCCAGCAGCCCTCGGCAGAACCAAGAGACCCAGTACTTC,CASSPRQNQETQYF
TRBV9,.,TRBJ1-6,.,TGTGCCAGCAGCGTAGCAGACAGTAATTCACCCCTCCACTTT,CASSVADSNSPLHF
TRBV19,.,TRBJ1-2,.,TGTGCCAGTACCCCCGTTCAGCTAGGAGGCTATGGCTACACCTTC,CASTPVQLGGYGYTF
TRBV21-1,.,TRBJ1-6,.,TGTGCCAGCAGCAAAGGCCGAGGGGGCGAAAATAATTCACCCCTCCACTTT,CASSKGRGGENNSPLHF
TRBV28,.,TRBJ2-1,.,TGTGCCAGCAGCGGAGGGACGGCCTTTCGAAGGGATGAGCAGTTCTTC,CASSGGTAFRRDEQFF
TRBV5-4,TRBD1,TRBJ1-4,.,TGTGCCAGCAGCTTCGACAGGGTAGGGGAAAAACTGTTTTTT,CASSFDRVGEKLFF
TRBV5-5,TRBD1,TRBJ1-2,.,TGTGCCAGCAGCTTGTTGTCACAGGGGGCAGACTATGGCTACACCTTC,CASSLLSQGADYGYTF
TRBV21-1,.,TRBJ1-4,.,TGTGCCAGCAGCAAGCCCGACAGGGGGCTTTGGTCTAATGAAAAACTGTTTTTT,CASSKPDRGLWSNEKLFF
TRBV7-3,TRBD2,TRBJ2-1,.,TGTGCCAGCAGCCTGGGACTAGCGGGACTCAATGAGCAGTTCTTC,CASSLGLAGLNEQFF
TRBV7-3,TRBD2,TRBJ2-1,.,TGTGCCAGCAGCCCAACTAGCGGGAGCTCGTATGAGCAGTTCTTC,CASSPTSGSSYEQFF
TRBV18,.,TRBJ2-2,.,TGTGCCAGCTCACCTACGGGACGGACCGGGGAGCTGTTTTTT,CASSPTGRTGELFF
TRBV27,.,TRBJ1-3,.,TGTGCCAGCAGTTGGGACGGTGGCTCTGGAAACACCATATATTTT,CASSWDGGSGNTIYF
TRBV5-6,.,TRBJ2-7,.,TGTGCCAGCAGCCCCGTTGGCCCGAGCTCCTACGAGCAGTACTTC,CASSPVGPSSYEQYF
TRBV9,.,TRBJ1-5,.,TGTGCCAGCAGCGTAGAAGGAGGGGAGAATCAGCCCCAGCATTTT,CASSVEGGENQPQHF
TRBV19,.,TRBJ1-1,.,TGTGCCACCCGCCAGAGGAACACTGAAGCTTTCTTT,CATRQRNTEAFF
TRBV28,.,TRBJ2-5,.,TGTGCGAGCAGCCGGGGGTGGAGCGCGGAGACCCAGTACTTC,CASSRGWSAETQYF
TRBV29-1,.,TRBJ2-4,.,TGCAGCGTTGCCGAGAGAAGACAGGCGATGATAGCCAAAAACATTCAGTACTTC,CSVAERRQAMIAKNIQYF
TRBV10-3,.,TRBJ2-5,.,TGTGCCATCAGTGTTAACGAACAAGAGACCCAGTACTTC,CAISVNEQETQYF
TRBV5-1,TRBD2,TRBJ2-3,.,TGCGCCAGCAGCTTGGAAGCGGGAGTTGAGACAGATACGCAGTATTTT,CASSLEAGVETDTQYF
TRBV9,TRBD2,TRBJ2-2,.,TGTGCCAGCAGCGCGACTAGCGGGAGTTCGTATGCCGGGGAGCTGTTTTTT,CASSATSGSSYAGELFF
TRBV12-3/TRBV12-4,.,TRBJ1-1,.,TGTGCCAGCAGTTTGGCAGGGGACACTGAAGCTTTCTTT,CASSLAGDTEAFF
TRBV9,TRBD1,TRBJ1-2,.,TGTGCCAGCAGCGACCGGACAGGGGGCGGTCATGGCTACACCTTC,CASSDRTGGGHGYTF
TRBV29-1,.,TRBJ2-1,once,TGCAGCGTTGGGTTGACTAGTGGGAGGTTTTTTTGGGATGAGCAGTTCTTC,CSVGLTSGRFFWDEQFF
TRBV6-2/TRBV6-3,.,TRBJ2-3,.,TGTGCCAGCAGTAGCGGGACAGGCACAGATACGCAGTATTTT,CASSSGTGTDTQYF
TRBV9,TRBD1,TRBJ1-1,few,TGTGCCAGCAGCGTAGACAGGGGGAACACTGAAGCTTTCTTT,CASSVDRGNTEAFF
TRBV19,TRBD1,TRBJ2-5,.,TGTGCCAGTAGTGGTGGGCAGGGGGCAGGAGAGACCCAGTACTTC,CASSGGQGAGETQYF
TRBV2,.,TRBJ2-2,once,TGTGCCAGCGTGTGGGACTTCAACACCGGGGAGCTGTTTTTT,CASVWDFNTGELFF
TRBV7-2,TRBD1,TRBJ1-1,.,TGTGCCAGCAGCATGGGACAGACAAACACTGAAGCTTTCTTT,CASSMGQTNTEAFF
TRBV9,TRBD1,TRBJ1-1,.,TGTGCCAGCAGCGTAGGAATGGACAGGGGGCGGAACACTGAAGCTTTCTTT,CASSVGMDRGRNTEAFF
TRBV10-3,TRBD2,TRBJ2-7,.,TGTGCCATCACAACTAGCGGTTCCTACGAGCAGTACTTC,CAITTSGSYEQYF
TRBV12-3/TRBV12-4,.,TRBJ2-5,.,TGTGCCAGCAGTTTACAGGAGACCCAGTACTTC,CASSLQETQYF